The 3 T cell receptor beta chains given below trace back to one sample, sequenced in a study of early T cells in non-severe SARS-CoV-2 infection. TCRdb recomputed calls from the 5' RACE reads with MiXCR, one row per CDR3 protein. The sample contains about 29,000 distinct CDR3 sequences, approximately 4.8% of which appear only once. The specimen sequenced was whole blood. All receptors come from an adult who was a healthcare worker with PCR-confirmed SARS-CoV-2 infection or an uninfected control (not recorded which).

The chain couples TRBV12-3 or TRBV12-4 to TRBJ2-3; D call uncertain. This CDR3 comprises 14 residues. Trimming took 4 bases from V and 9 from J, leaving 17 bases between them. The CDR3 DNA follows: TGTGCCAGCAGTTCATCCCGCGGCGGTGGGACGCAGTATTTT. Protein product: CASSSSRGGGTQYF.

This clonotype occurred a few times. The V call is TRBV21-1, the J call TRBJ2-7; TRBD2, the table's D call, lacks a check against the DNA. TRBV21-1 is an annotated pseudogene. This CDR3 contains 14 residues. CDR3 in amino acids: CASSKEGSRYEQYF. The CDR3 coding sequence is TGTGCCAGCAGCAAAGAGGGCAGTCGCTACGAGCAGTACTTC.

This clonotype was detected ten times or more. The gene calls are TRBV27 and TRBJ1-6; D gene ambiguous. V was trimmed by 3 bases and J by 14 bases, leaving 14 bases between them. CDR1 and CDR2 (germline): MNHEY, SMNVEV (reference sequence). This CDR3 region has 13 residues. The CDR3 reads CASSFPQSTSLHF. CDR3 in DNA: TGTGCCAGCAGTTTCCCACAGAGTACGTCCCTCCACTTT.